This T cell receptor beta chain was retrieved from a study of cytomegalovirus exposure and HLA in healthy donors. This CDR3 has 15 residues. After removal of 8 bases from V and 5 bases from J, the junction contained 8 bases not matched to a gene. Germline loops: CDR1 SGHRS, CDR2 YFSETQ. PCR used 60 Vbeta primers and 13 Jbeta primers. Sequenced by immunoSEQ multiplex PCR; TCRdb stores in-frame clones only, minus some. The repertoire table contains approximately 210,000 clones. The gene calls are TRBV5-1 and TRBJ2-2; 11 bases map to TRBD2. The clonotype was recovered from a woman in her 30s in good health and CMV-seropositive. Material for sequencing was PBMCs. CDR3 in amino acids: CASSRGTSGTGELFF. CDR3 nucleotides: TGCGCCAGTTCCCGGGGGACTAGCGGAACCGGGGAGCTGTTTTTT.